Listed below are T cell receptor beta chains from one sample, sequenced in a study of cytomegalovirus exposure and HLA in healthy donors. Only in-frame clones appear in the TCRdb table, and some are missing; sequencing was by immunoSEQ multiplex PCR. The table has 55,000 to 70,000 clones, 75% to 90% seen once. The specimen sequenced was PBMCs. These receptors all stem from a woman aged 35 to 49 in good health and CMV-seronegative. CDR3s include the opening cysteine and the closing phenylalanine or tryptophan. A D gene is named only where the DNA matches it firmly. Clone size is stated in some rows and not others, as once, few, many or a class when expanded.

>-|TRBV5-6|14|TRBJ1-2|-
CASSLEMGGGGYTF
TGTGCCAGCAGCTTGGAGATGGGGGGAGGCGGCTACACCTTC
>TRBD2|TRBV29-1|15|TRBJ2-7|-
CSAVPGLAGPYEQYF
TGCAGCGCCGTACCCGGACTAGCGGGACCCTACGAGCAGTACTTC
>-|TRBV4-1|16|TRBJ2-1|-
CASSHTLASSYNEQFF
TGCGCCAGCAGCCACACTCTAGCGAGCTCCTACAATGAGCAGTTCTTC
>TRBD2|TRBV27|14|TRBJ2-5|-
CASSSSGSGETQYF
TGTGCCAGCAGTTCCAGCGGGAGTGGAGAGACCCAGTACTTC
>-|TRBV4-1|15|TRBJ2-7|few
CASSQRDSSSYEQYF
TGCGCCAGCAGCCAGAGGGATTCCAGCTCCTACGAGCAGTACTTC
>TRBD1|TRBV9|16|TRBJ2-2|-
CASSGTGGGGGGELFF
TGTGCCAGCAGCGGTACAGGGGGCGGTGGAGGCGGGGAGCTGTTTTTT
>-|TRBV7-3|12|TRBJ2-3|-
CASRSGVDTQYF
TGTGCCAGCAGATCAGGGGTAGATACGCAGTATTTT
>-|TRBV4-1|16|TRBJ1-4|-
CASSQVRRGHNEKLFF
TGCGCCAGCAGCCAAGTGCGCAGGGGCCATAATGAAAAACTGTTTTTT
>TRBD1|TRBV18|14|TRBJ2-7|-
CASSPWDSNYEQYF
TGTGCCAGCTCCCCCTGGGACAGCAACTACGAGCAGTACTTC
>-|TRBV7-9|18|TRBJ1-2|-
CASSLVIGGDSRHYGYTF
TGTGCCAGCAGCTTAGTGATAGGGGGAGACTCCCGGCACTATGGCTACACCTTC
>-|TRBV27|13|TRBJ2-1|-
CASSLATYNEQFF
TGTGCCAGCAGTTTGGCAACCTACAATGAGCAGTTCTTC
>-|TRBV6-6|16|TRBJ1-1|-
CASSYRGGSRNTEAFF
TGTGCCAGCAGTTACCGCGGGGGGTCGAGGAACACTGAAGCTTTCTTT
>TRBD2|TRBV5-4|16|TRBJ2-1|once
CASSLGGSGSYNEQFF
TGTGCCAGCAGCTTGGGCGGGAGTGGGTCCTACAATGAGCAGTTCTTC
>-|TRBV7-2|14|TRBJ1-5|-
CASSLDPQVQPQHF
TGTGCCAGCAGCTTAGATCCACAAGTTCAGCCCCAGCATTTT
>-|TRBV9|13|TRBJ1-1|-
CASSFGQGTEAFF
TGTGCCAGCAGCTTCGGACAAGGCACTGAAGCTTTCTTT
>TRBD2|TRBV5-1|18|TRBJ2-2|-
CASSLDSSGILNTGELFF
TGCGCCAGCAGCTTGGATTCAAGCGGGATACTTAACACCGGGGAGCTGTTTTTT
>-|TRBV18|15|TRBJ2-5|-
CASSPPSDTQETQYF
TGTGCCAGCTCACCACCCAGTGACACCCAAGAGACCCAGTACTTC
>-|TRBV9|15|TRBJ1-2|-
CASSVTGNTSYGYTF
TGTGCCAGCAGCGTTACAGGGAATACCTCCTATGGCTACACCTTC
>TRBD2|TRBV7-2|16|TRBJ2-3|-
CASRAWASGSTDTQYF
TGTGCCAGCAGAGCATGGGCTAGCGGGAGCACAGATACGCAGTATTTT
>-|TRBV7-2|11|TRBJ2-1|-
CASTEYNEQFF
TGTGCCAGCACCGAGTACAATGAGCAGTTCTTC
>-|TRBV6-1|14|TRBJ1-4|few
CASSFQGANEKLFF
TGTGCCAGCAGTTTCCAGGGTGCTAATGAAAAACTGTTTTTT
>-|TRBV5-1|15|TRBJ2-1|-
CASNLREIGHNEQFF
TGCGCCAGCAACCTACGGGAGATCGGTCACAATGAGCAGTTCTTC
>-|TRBV9|14|TRBJ2-7|-
CASSPGGGSYEQYF
TGTGCCAGCAGCCCGGGGGGCGGCTCCTACGAGCAGTACTTC
>-|TRBV7-8|14|TRBJ2-3|-
CASSLDGGTDTQYF
TGTGCCAGCAGCTTAGACGGAGGCACAGATACGCAGTATTTT
>TRBD1|TRBV7-9|15|TRBJ2-7|-
CASSSGTGGYYEQYF
TGTGCCAGCAGCTCCGGGACAGGGGGCTACTACGAGCAGTACTTC
>-|TRBV9|11|TRBJ2-1|-
CASSVALGGFF
TGTGCCAGCAGCGTGGCCTTAGGGGGGTTCTTC
>-|TRBV7-3|13|TRBJ1-1|-
CASSTTGGTEAFF
TGTGCCAGCAGCACCACAGGCGGCACTGAAGCTTTCTTT
>-|TRBV5-4|13|TRBJ2-7|-
CASSLPSGYEQYF
TGTGCCAGCAGCCTGCCGAGCGGATACGAGCAGTACTTC
>TRBD1|TRBV18|16|TRBJ1-3|-
CASSKDRDLAGNTIYF
TGTGCCAGCTCAAAAGACAGGGATTTGGCTGGAAACACCATATATTTT
>TRBD2|TRBV29-1|16|TRBJ2-7|-
CSVQGLAGAKSYEQYF
TGCAGCGTTCAGGGACTAGCGGGAGCAAAGTCCTACGAGCAGTACTTC
>-|TRBV7-2|15|TRBJ1-3|-
CASSTVAGPGNTIYF
TGTGCCAGCAGCACCGTGGCGGGCCCTGGAAACACCATATATTTT
>TRBD2|TRBV18|17|TRBJ2-3|-
CASSRLAGEWGTDTQYF
TGTGCCAGCTCACGGCTAGCGGGAGAATGGGGCACAGATACGCAGTATTTT
>TRBD2|TRBV5-1|17|TRBJ2-7|-
CASSPWGLAGGPDEQYF
TGCGCCAGCAGCCCGTGGGGACTAGCGGGAGGGCCCGACGAGCAGTACTTC
>-|TRBV6-1|15|TRBJ1-1|-
CASSVGGGMNTEAFF
TGTGCCAGCAGTGTGGGGGGGGGTATGAACACTGAAGCTTTCTTT
>TRBD2|TRBV4-3|18|TRBJ2-6|-
CASSQDSSGRSGANVLTF
TGCGCCAGCAGCCAAGATAGTAGCGGGAGATCTGGGGCCAACGTCCTGACTTTC
>TRBD2|TRBV5-6|16|TRBJ2-5|-
CASSLSPGAGGETQYF
TGTGCCAGCAGCTTGTCCCCGGGAGCGGGGGGAGAGACCCAGTACTTC
>TRBD2|TRBV4-1|15|TRBJ2-2|-
CASKLAGGITGELFF
TGCGCCAGCAAACTAGCGGGAGGAATCACCGGGGAGCTGTTTTTT
>TRBD2|TRBV11-2|17|TRBJ2-5|-
CASRRGDLAGRRETQYF
TGTGCCAGCAGGAGGGGGGACCTAGCGGGTCGAAGGGAGACCCAGTACTTC
>TRBD1|TRBV7-2|16|TRBJ1-3|-
CASSLNRDRAGNTIYF
TGTGCCAGCAGCTTGAACCGGGACAGGGCTGGAAACACCATATATTTT
>-|TRBV7-9|15|TRBJ1-1|-
CASSFGGEWNTEAFF
TGTGCCAGCAGCTTCGGCGGGGAGTGGAACACTGAAGCTTTCTTT